This TCR beta chain was sequenced during a study of blood T cell repertoires in COVID-19. Method: immunoSEQ multiplex PCR; TCRdb's copy keeps in-frame clones and lacks some. This sample yields about 330,000 clones, of which approximately 88% are seen a single time; under 6% belongs to the top ten. This clonotype originated in a man aged 25 to 40 who had recovered from COVID-19. The specimen sequenced was PBMCs or T cells enriched from blood (not recorded which).

CDR3 residues: CASSSQGSTGELFF. In nucleotides, the CDR3 is TGTGCCAGTAGTTCCCAGGGTTCCACCGGGGAGCTGTTTTTT. The chain is built from TRBV19 and TRBJ2-2; TRBD1 might be the D (5 bases). CDR3 length: 14 amino acids. Germline CDR1 and CDR2: LNHDA and SQIVND (reference sequence). Between the trimmed V and J ends, which lost 5 bases and 4 bases, there was a span of 11 bases.